This T cell receptor (beta chain) came from a study of T cell responses to AZD1222 COVID-19 vaccine. Profiled with immunoSEQ multiplex PCR; TCRdb holds only in-frame clones, not every one. The table has 150,000 to 200,000 clones, around 90% seen once; the top ten hold 2.6%. Notes on this clone: Its antigen remains unknown.

Study conclusions and caveats: Breadth and depth of Spike-specific TCRs rose after two AZD1222 doses.

The CDR3 runs 13 residues. CDR1 and CDR2 (germline): LGHDT, YNNKEL (reference sequence). With 4 bases removed from V and 4 bases from J, the gap between germline ends came to 11 bases. This sequence joins TRBV3-1 (or the pseudogene TRBV3-2) and TRBJ2-7, with D perhaps matching TRBD2 (6 bases). The sample was peripheral blood, taken on day 0 of AZD1222 vaccination. This TCR derives from an adult in good health. CDR3 amino acids: CASSPRRGYEQYF. As DNA, the CDR3 is TGTGCCAGCAGCCCCCGTCGGGGGTACGAGCAGTACTTC.